Below, 8 T cell receptor beta chains from the same sample are listed, as sequenced in a study of OX40 agonist ivuxolimab in advanced cancers. Produced via immunoSEQ multiplex PCR; TCRdb's table is partial and in-frame only. The sample has 17,000 or so clones; more than 85% are singletons. This specimen consisted of CD4+ or CD8+ T cells sorted from blood, obtained in a trial of the OX40 agonist ivuxolimab. These receptors were taken from an adult with an advanced solid tumor such as melanoma, head and neck, liver or kidney cancer.

This clone appeared a few times. The rearrangement joins TRBV30 to TRBJ1-5; D is possibly TRBD1 (5 bases). V was trimmed by 1 base and J by 4 bases, leaving 8 bases between them. The CDR3 totals 13 residues. The germline V gene has CDR1 GTSNPN and CDR2 SVGIG (reference sequence). The CDR3 bases are TGTGCCTGGAGTGAGGACAATAATCAGCCCCAGCATTTT. Amino acid sequence: CAWSEDNNQPQHF.

This clone has a single count. This chain uses TRBV5-6 with TRBJ2-5; 9 nucleotides agree with TRBD1. The tail of the sequence fits TRBJ2-7 better, so the J call may be wrong. The CDR3 covers 15 residues. Germline V gives CDR1 SGHDT, CDR2 YYEEEE. CDR3 protein: CASSEVGQGTYEQYF. The CDR3 coding sequence is TGTGCCAGCAGTGAGGTGGGACAGGGAACCTACGAGCAGTACTTC.

The chain joins TRBV2 to TRBJ2-1; 8 positions match TRBD2. The germline V gene encodes CDR1 SNHLY and CDR2 FYNNEI. The length of the CDR3 is 17 residues. V lost 2 bases to trimming and J lost 8 bases; unmatched junction nucleotides: 14. The CDR3 loop reads CASSELIVVAGSDEQFF. DNA for the CDR3: TGTGCCAGCAGTGAACTAATCGTGGTAGCGGGGAGCGATGAGCAGTTCTTC.

This chain links TRBV9 with TRBJ1-6; possibly TRBD1 for D (5 bases). The CDR3 runs to 16 residues. Per germline, CDR1 SGDLS and CDR2 YYNGEE. V lost 3 bases and J 8 bases, leaving 18 bases between the germline ends. Here the CDR3 DNA reads TGTGCCAGCAGCGAAGGTGGGACCGCTGGGGATTCACCCCTCCACTTT. Translated, it gives CASSEGGTAGDSPLHF.

This chain joins TRBV29-1 and TRBJ1-2; 8 nucleotides align to TRBD1. The CDR3 covers 12 residues. Trimming removed 6 bases from V and 7 bases from J; junction bases left unmatched: 7. Germline-derived CDR1 and CDR2 are SQVTM and ANQGSEA. The CDR3 coding sequence is TGCAGCGTGGACCAGGGGGCACTTGGCTACACCTTC. This codes for CSVDQGALGYTF. Based on the CDR3 plus reference TRBV29-1 and TRBJ1-2, the full variable domain is SAVISQKPSRDICQRGTSLTIQCQVDSQVTMMFWYRQQPGQSLTLIATANQGSEATYESGFVIDKFPISRPNLTFSTLTVSNMSPEDSSIYLCSVDQGALGYTFGSGTRLTVV.

This clone was observed a handful of times. This rearrangement joins TRBV7-6 to TRBJ1-4; no reliable D call. Deletions cut 5 bases from V and 3 bases from J, with 13 bases between. The CDR3 length is 15 residues. Germline CDR1 and CDR2: SGHVS and FNYEAQ. CDR3 DNA sequence: TGTGCCAGCAGCCCCGAGGCGGGTGCTAATGAAAAACTGTTTTTT. Amino acids: CASSPEAGANEKLFF. Based on the CDR3 plus reference TRBV7-6 and TRBJ1-4, the full variable domain is GAGVSQSPRYKVTKRGQDVALRCDPISGHVSLYWYRQALGQGPEFLTYFNYEAQQDKSGLPNDRFSAERPEGSISTLTIQRTEQRDSAMYRCASSPEAGANEKLFFGSGTQLSVL.

This chain links TRBV21-1 with TRBJ1-2. TRBV21-1 is flagged as a pseudogene. The CDR3 has 18 residues. The CDR3 sequence is CASSKPGTLRRDGKGYTF. The CDR3 nucleotides read TGTGCCAGCAGCAAACCCGGGACTCTGAGGAGAGATGGAAAGGGCTACACCTTC.

The J gene is TRBJ1-1, the V gene TRBV6-5, with D unresolved. Trimming pared 7 bases from V and 3 bases from J, leaving 18 bases between. The CDR3 sequence is 15 residues long. Germline V gives CDR1 MNHEY, CDR2 SVGAGI. The CDR3 loop reads CASTNPIDPYTEAFF. The CDR3 region has the DNA TGTGCCAGCACCAATCCAATCGACCCATACACTGAAGCTTTCTTT.